This is a list of T cell receptor beta chains from one sample in a study of blood T cell repertoires in COVID-19. The table came from immunoSEQ multiplex PCR; TCRdb's copy has only in-frame clones and leaves some out. The profile shows some 400,000 clones, over 75% of them singletons. The material sequenced was peripheral blood. Receptors originate from a woman aged 60-75 years with COVID-19, enrolled during active disease. Each CDR3 is given with its conserved first and last residue. Each record gives: clone size, J gene, D gene, V gene, CDR3 protein, CDR3 DNA. D genes are given only for firm matches. A row's size may be missing; if present it is once, few, many or a size class.

- TRBJ2-5 TRBD1 TRBV18 CASSPGQKETQYF TGTGCCAGCTCACCGGGACAGAAAGAGACCCAGTACTTC
- TRBJ1-6 TRBD1 TRBV6-5 CATAQGENSPLHF TGTGCCACGGCGCAGGGGGAAAATTCACCCCTCCACTTT
- TRBJ2-2 - TRBV21-1 CARQGAYTGELFF TGTGCCAGACAGGGGGCATATACCGGGGAGCTGTTTTTT
- TRBJ2-3 TRBD2 TRBV6-4 CASSARLAGGHIHTDTQYF TGTGCCAGCAGTGCCAGACTAGCGGGGGGTCATATCCACACAGATACGCAGTATTTT
- TRBJ2-7 - TRBV5-1 CASSAIRGSYEQYF TGCGCCAGCAGCGCAATCCGGGGGTCCTACGAGCAGTACTTC
- TRBJ2-7 - TRBV7-9 CASSGRGDPYEQYF TGTGCCAGCAGCGGCCGCGGGGACCCCTACGAGCAGTACTTC
- TRBJ1-5 - TRBV6-5 CASRERSSNQPQHF TGTGCCAGCAGGGAGAGATCTAGCAATCAGCCCCAGCATTTT
- TRBJ2-5 - TRBV11-1 CASSLGGLQETQYF TGTGCCAGCAGCTTAGGGGGACTGCAAGAGACCCAGTACTTC
- TRBJ2-2 - TRBV2 CVTAPQTRGGELFF TGTGTCACGGCACCACAGACCCGGGGCGGGGAGCTGTTTTTT
- TRBJ2-7 TRBD2 TRBV7-2 CASSWRWGGSYEQYF TGTGCCAGCAGCTGGAGGTGGGGGGGATCGTACGAGCAGTACTTC
- TRBJ1-1 TRBD1 TRBV5-8 CASSVTGGRNTEAFF TGTGCCAGCAGCGTTACAGGGGGAAGGAACACTGAAGCTTTCTTT
- TRBJ2-5 - TRBV25-1 CASSEYGGGRETQYF TGTGCCAGCAGTGAATATGGAGGGGGCCGTGAGACCCAGTACTTC
- TRBJ2-5 TRBD2 TRBV27 CASRPTGLASETQYF TGTGCCAGCAGACCGACGGGACTAGCGTCGGAGACCCAGTACTTC
- TRBJ1-5 TRBD1 TRBV2 CASSGDRGVNEPQHF TGTGCCAGCAGTGGGGACAGGGGCGTCAATGAGCCCCAGCATTTT
- TRBJ1-2 - TRBV6-5 CASSYRSDGGGYTF TGTGCCAGCAGTTATAGATCTGATGGGGGCGGCTACACCTTC
once TRBJ1-4 - TRBV5-1 CASSLGRGTTNEKLFF TGCGCCAGCAGCTTGGGGAGGGGAACAACTAATGAAAAACTGTTTTTT
- TRBJ2-3 TRBD2 TRBV5-1 CASSLGFSGVASTDTQYF TGCGCCAGCAGCTTGGGCTTTAGCGGGGTCGCTAGCACAGATACGCAGTATTTT
- TRBJ2-5 TRBD1 TRBV6-6 CASSRQGQETQYF TGTGCCAGCAGTCGACAGGGCCAAGAGACCCAGTACTTC
- TRBJ2-7 - TRBV20-1 CSAREAEQYF TGCAGTGCTAGAGAGGCCGAGCAGTACTTC
- TRBJ2-7 - TRBV6-5 CASSYSIDTSYEQYF TGTGCCAGCAGTTACTCGATCGACACTTCCTACGAGCAGTACTTC
- TRBJ2-7 TRBD2 TRBV6-5 CARPAGGPVEQYF TGTGCCAGGCCGGCGGGGGGGCCTGTCGAGCAGTACTTC
- TRBJ1-3 - TRBV5-4 CASSAGTGRNTIYF TGTGCCAGCAGCGCCGGGACTGGACGAAACACCATATATTTT
- TRBJ2-7 TRBD2 TRBV10-3 CAIRAPGLAGSAYEQYF TGTGCCATCAGGGCTCCGGGACTAGCGGGTTCCGCCTACGAGCAGTACTTC
- TRBJ2-3 TRBD1 TRBV15 CATSLRQGRTDTQYF TGTGCCACCAGCTTAAGACAGGGACGCACAGATACGCAGTATTTT
- TRBJ1-2 TRBD1 TRBV19 CATNTPGQGNYGYTF TGTGCCACTAACACCCCGGGACAGGGAAACTATGGCTACACCTTC
- TRBJ1-1 TRBD1 TRBV7-3 CASSTGQASEAFF TGTGCCAGCAGTACCGGACAGGCCTCCGAAGCTTTCTTT
once TRBJ1-2 - TRBV18 CASSPRGSGYTF TGTGCCAGCTCACCCAGAGGGAGTGGCTACACCTTC
once TRBJ1-2 TRBD1 TRBV4-2 CASSHEIRQGPYGYTF TGTGCCAGCAGCCACGAAATACGACAGGGCCCCTATGGCTACACCTTC
few TRBJ2-3 - TRBV3-1/TRBV3-2 CASSQELASTDTQYF TGTGCCAGCAGCCAAGAACTAGCAAGCACAGATACGCAGTATTTT
- TRBJ2-2 - TRBV7-3 CASSSGGLTGELFF TGTGCCAGCAGCTCAGGTGGCCTCACCGGGGAGCTGTTTTTT
once TRBJ1-4 TRBD1 TRBV5-1 CASSLGQVEKLFF TGCGCCAGCAGCCTGGGACAGGTTGAAAAACTGTTTTTT
once TRBJ2-1 TRBD2 TRBV5-1 CASSPGLAGGEWSYNEQFF TGCGCCAGCAGCCCAGGACTAGCGGGGGGTGAGTGGTCCTACAATGAGCAGTTCTTC
- TRBJ2-2 TRBD2 TRBV9 CASSVRRLANTGELFF TGTGCCAGCAGCGTAAGGAGACTAGCAAACACCGGGGAGCTGTTTTTT
- TRBJ2-1 TRBD1 TRBV13 CASSLGWTLTGTGDDNEQFF TGTGCCAGCAGCTTAGGATGGACACTTACCGGGACAGGGGATGATAATGAGCAGTTCTTC
- TRBJ1-1 - TRBV18 CASSTNRDEAFF TGTGCCAGCTCAACTAACAGGGACGAAGCTTTCTTT
- TRBJ2-7 - TRBV12-3/TRBV12-4 CASSQEAQEQYF TGTGCCAGCAGCCAGGAGGCCCAGGAGCAGTACTTC
few TRBJ1-1 TRBD1 TRBV27 CASSDRAVTEAFF TGTGCCAGCAGTGACAGGGCTGTGACTGAAGCTTTCTTT
- TRBJ1-4 TRBD1 TRBV7-8 CASSQDQGDGEKLFF TGTGCCAGCAGCCAGGATCAGGGGGACGGCGAAAAACTGTTTTTT
- TRBJ2-2 TRBD1 TRBV9 CASGGQGDTGELFF TGTGCCAGCGGGGGTCAGGGGGATACCGGGGAGCTGTTTTTT
- TRBJ1-2 - TRBV7-3 CASSLTENYGYTF TGTGCCAGCAGTCTGACGGAGAACTATGGCTACACCTTC